This T cell receptor beta chain originates from a study of cytomegalovirus exposure and HLA in healthy donors. A note on this clone: Its antigen is not known.

The study's findings and limits: An analysis was carried out at a later point. It showed that HLA-associated TCR beta chains were more clonally expanded than equally common non-associated chains.

Germline CDR1 MNHNY, CDR2 SVGAGI (reference sequence). The CDR3 spans 12 residues. Trimming removed 6 bases at V and 5 bases at J, with 10 bases between. The PCR contained 60 Vbeta and 13 Jbeta primers. Produced via immunoSEQ multiplex PCR; TCRdb's table is partial and in-frame only. The table lists around 150,000 clones, more than 70% of them singletons. The receptor was isolated from a woman aged 45-60 years in good health and CMV-seronegative. The V call is TRBV6-6, the J call TRBJ1-1; D is ambiguous. Sequenced: PBMCs. The CDR3 sequence is CASSSSRTEAFF. CDR3 coding DNA: TGTGCCAGCAGCTCTTCTAGGACTGAAGCTTTCTTT.